This is a list of T cell receptor beta chains from one sample in a study of multiple sclerosis patients with progressive multifocal leukoencephalopathy. The method was immunoSEQ multiplex PCR; TCRdb's version includes in-frame clones alone and lacks a portion of them. The sample consists of fewer than 35,000 clones, approximately 90% of them appearing once. Sample: PBMCs. These receptors were obtained from a human donor with multiple sclerosis. Each CDR3 is given with its conserved first and last residue. The D gene is left open where the match is weak. Size tells how often a clone was seen (once, few, many) or the class of an expanded clone, and some rows leave it out.

>TRBV7-4|TRBD2|-|TRBJ2-7
TGTGCCAGCAGCCCCCCAGAAGCGGGAGGGTCGAACGAGCAGTACTTC
CASSPPEAGGSNEQYF
>TRBV4-2|TRBD1|-|TRBJ2-3
TGTGCCAGCAGCCTCGGGACAGGCACAGATACGCAGTATTTT
CASSLGTGTDTQYF
>TRBV4-3|TRBD2|-|TRBJ2-1
TGCGCCAGCAGCCCCGAACTAGCGGGAGCACTTTCGTCCTACAATGAGCAGTTCTTC
CASSPELAGALSSYNEQFF
>TRBV10-3|TRBD1|few|TRBJ1-5
TGTGCCATCAGTGAGCAGGGGGCCGACAATCAGCCCCAGCATTTT
CAISEQGADNQPQHF
>TRBV7-7|TRBD1|-|TRBJ2-1
TGTGCTAGCAGTCCCTGGACCGGGACAGGGGGCATTAAGGAGCAGTTCTTC
CASSPWTGTGGIKEQFF
>TRBV7-2|TRBD2|few|TRBJ2-3
TGTGCCAGCAGCTCTAGCGGGGATACGCAGTATTTT
CASSSSGDTQYF
>TRBV27|TRBD1|-|TRBJ2-7
TGTGCCAGCAGGTCATCCCTTAGGACAGGGCTAAACGAGCAGTACTTC
CASRSSLRTGLNEQYF
>TRBV28|-|few|TRBJ1-2
TGTGCCAGTAAGGGCGGGCAAGGAACCGCTAACTATGGCTACACCTTC
CASKGGQGTANYGYTF
>TRBV5-4|TRBD1|-|TRBJ2-7
TGTGCCAGCAGCTATACCGGGACAGGGGGAGACGAGCAGTACTTC
CASSYTGTGGDEQYF
>TRBV11-2|TRBD1|few|TRBJ1-5
TGTGCCAGCAGCTTAGCAGGGGGCGATCAGCCCCAGCATTTT
CASSLAGGDQPQHF
>TRBV4-3|TRBD1|-|TRBJ2-7
TGCGCCAGCAGCCAAGATGACAGGGCCTCCTACGAGCAGTACTTC
CASSQDDRASYEQYF
>TRBV27|TRBD2|-|TRBJ2-1
TGTGCCAGCAGCTCGCGGGAGTACGGTGAGCAGTTCTTC
CASSSREYGEQFF
>TRBV7-2|-|-|TRBJ1-5
TGTGCCAGCAGCTTAGCAGGGTTTAGCAATCAGCCCCAGCATTTT
CASSLAGFSNQPQHF
>TRBV12-5|-|once|TRBJ2-1
TGTGCTAGCGCCCTGGGAGAGCCATACAATGAGCAGTTCTTC
CASALGEPYNEQFF
>TRBV7-8|-|-|TRBJ2-7
TGTGCCAGCAGCTCCCCGCTACCAGGGGCCGAGCAGTACTTC
CASSSPLPGAEQYF
>TRBV5-8|-|-|TRBJ1-2
TGTGCCAGCCTTTCCGGAGTGGGCGGCTACACCTTC
CASLSGVGGYTF
>TRBV15|TRBD1|-|TRBJ1-2
TGTGCCACCAGCAGAGATCGACAGGGATCAAATTTAGGCTACACCTTC
CATSRDRQGSNLGYTF
>TRBV2|TRBD2|-|TRBJ2-1
TGTGCCAGCAGCTTTAGCGGGAGGGGCTCCTACAATGAGCAGTTCTTC
CASSFSGRGSYNEQFF
>TRBV12-5|-|-|TRBJ2-7
TGTGCTAGTGGTTTGGTACTAGGGTCCCACGGGGCCTACGAGCAGTACTTC
CASGLVLGSHGAYEQYF
>TRBV7-8|-|-|TRBJ1-1
TGTGCCAGCAGCCAATGGGTGGGCCCGAACACTGAAGCTTTCTTT
CASSQWVGPNTEAFF
>TRBV5-1|-|-|TRBJ1-2
TGCGCCAGCAGCTTGGGGGGCTACTCTTATGGCTACACCTTC
CASSLGGYSYGYTF
>TRBV25-1|TRBD1|-|TRBJ1-1
TGTACCAGCAGTGCCGACAGGGGGACTGAAGCTTTCTTT
CTSSADRGTEAFF
>TRBV18|-|-|TRBJ1-2
TGTGCCAGCTCACCGGGACACCTCTATGGCTACACCTTC
CASSPGHLYGYTF
>TRBV5-4|-|-|TRBJ1-1
TGTGCCAGCAGCTTGACGGCCATGAACACTGAAGCTTTCTTT
CASSLTAMNTEAFF
>TRBV5-4|-|-|TRBJ2-3
TGTGCCAGCAGGGACGGCCGGCGGACAGATACGCAGTATTTT
CASRDGRRTDTQYF
>TRBV6-5|-|-|TRBJ1-4
TGTGCCAGCAGTTATTTGGGTAGGGCTAATGAAAAACTGTTTTTT
CASSYLGRANEKLFF
>TRBV5-4|-|once|TRBJ2-7
TGTGCCAGCAGCCCGGGCAAGAACCCCTACGAGCAGTACTTC
CASSPGKNPYEQYF
>TRBV20-1|-|-|TRBJ2-3
TGCAGTGCGACCCGGGATACGCAGTATTTT
CSATRDTQYF
>TRBV11-2|TRBD1|-|TRBJ1-1
TGTGCCAGCAGCTTAGTAGGGACAGGGACTGAAGCTTTCTTT
CASSLVGTGTEAFF
>TRBV4-2|-|-|TRBJ1-2
TGTGCCAGCAGCCGGTCCGCAGGGGATGATGGCTACACCTTC
CASSRSAGDDGYTF
>TRBV28|-|-|TRBJ2-7
TGTGCCAGCAGTACTCCCAACAGGGACGAGCAGTACTTC
CASSTPNRDEQYF
>TRBV25-1|TRBD1|-|TRBJ2-5
TGTGCCAGCAGTGAAAGGGGCAGGGGGCCGCAGACCCAGTACTTC
CASSERGRGPQTQYF
>TRBV27|-|-|TRBJ1-5
TGTGCCAGCAGTTCTTCCGAGACCCGGTATACGCCCCAGCATTTT
CASSSSETRYTPQHF
>TRBV2|-|-|TRBJ2-1
TGTGCCAGCAGTGAAACTGGGTACAATGAGCAGTTCTTC
CASSETGYNEQFF
>TRBV30|-|once|TRBJ1-2
TGTGCCTGGAGTCCAGGGAACTATGGCTACACCTTC
CAWSPGNYGYTF
>TRBV13|-|-|TRBJ2-1
TGTGCCAGCAGGCCTATCCGGGAGTCTTACAATGAGCAGTTCTTC
CASRPIRESYNEQFF
>TRBV7-2|-|-|TRBJ2-7
TGTGCCAGCAGCCCCCCCCGGTACGAGCAGTACTTC
CASSPPRYEQYF
>TRBV6-5|-|-|TRBJ2-7
TGTGCCAGCAGCCCCCAGGGGGGACTTTTGTACGAGCAGTACTTC
CASSPQGGLLYEQYF
>TRBV5-1|-|-|TRBJ2-1
TGCGCCAGCAGCTTAGATTACAATGAGCAGTTCTTC
CASSLDYNEQFF
>TRBV9|TRBD1|-|TRBJ2-7
TGTGCCAGCAGTTGGACAGGGGACTCCTACGAGCAGTACTTC
CASSWTGDSYEQYF
>TRBV7-7|-|-|TRBJ1-3
TGTGCTAGCACTGGGGCGGACTCTGGAAACACCATATATTTT
CASTGADSGNTIYF
>TRBV7-2|TRBD2|-|TRBJ2-1
TGTGCCAGCACCGAGGCCCCCACGGGGGGTGAGCAGTTCTTC
CASTEAPTGGEQFF
>TRBV5-5|-|-|TRBJ1-1
TGTGCCAGCAGAGTGCCGGGGCGGCTGGACACTGAAGCTTTCTTT
CASRVPGRLDTEAFF
>TRBV28|-|-|TRBJ2-2
TGTGCCAGCAGTCCATTCCCCGGGGAGCTGTTTTTT
CASSPFPGELFF
>TRBV15|-|-|TRBJ1-5
TGTGCCACCAGCAGAGAACGTCAGCCCCAGCATTTT
CATSRERQPQHF
>TRBV5-4|-|-|TRBJ2-3
TGTGCCAGCAGCACGACTCGGACAGATACGCAGTATTTT
CASSTTRTDTQYF
>TRBV11-2|-|-|TRBJ2-7
TGTGCCAGCGCACCGGGGGGCTTGGGCTACGAGCAGTACTTC
CASAPGGLGYEQYF
>TRBV7-2|-|-|TRBJ1-4
TGTGCCAGCAGCCAGGGGTTGGGGGCCGGAAAACTGTTTTTT
CASSQGLGAGKLFF
>TRBV21-1|-|-|TRBJ2-1
TGTGCCAGCAGTAGAGCGGGAGGGCTTTCCAATGAGCAGTTCTTC
CASSRAGGLSNEQFF
>TRBV9|-|once|TRBJ1-2
TGTGCCCCCAGACCGGAAGGCGGCTACACCTTC
CAPRPEGGYTF